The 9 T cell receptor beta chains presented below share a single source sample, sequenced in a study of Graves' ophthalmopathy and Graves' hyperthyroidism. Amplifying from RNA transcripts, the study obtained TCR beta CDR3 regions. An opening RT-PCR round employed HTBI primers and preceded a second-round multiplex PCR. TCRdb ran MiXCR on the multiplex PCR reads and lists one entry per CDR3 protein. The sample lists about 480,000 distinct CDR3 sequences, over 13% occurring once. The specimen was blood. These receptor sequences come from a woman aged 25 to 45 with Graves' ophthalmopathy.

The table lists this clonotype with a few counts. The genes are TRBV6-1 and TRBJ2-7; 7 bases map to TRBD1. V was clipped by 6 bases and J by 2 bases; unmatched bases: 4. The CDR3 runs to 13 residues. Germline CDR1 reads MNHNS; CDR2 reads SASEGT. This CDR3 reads CASRTGTPYEQYF. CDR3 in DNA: TGTGCCAGCAGGACAGGGACCCCCTACGAGCAGTACTTC.

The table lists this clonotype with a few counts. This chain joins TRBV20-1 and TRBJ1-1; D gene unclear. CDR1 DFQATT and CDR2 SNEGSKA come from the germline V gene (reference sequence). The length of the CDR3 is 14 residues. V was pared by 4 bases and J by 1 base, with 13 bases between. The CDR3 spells CSAIGFEGNTEAFF. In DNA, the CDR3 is TGCAGTGCTATTGGGTTCGAGGGGAACACTGAAGCTTTCTTT.

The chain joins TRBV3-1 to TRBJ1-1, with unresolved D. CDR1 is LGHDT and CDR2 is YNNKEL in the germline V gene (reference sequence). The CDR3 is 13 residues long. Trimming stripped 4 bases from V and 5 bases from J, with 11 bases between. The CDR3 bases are TGTGCCAGCAGCCCGGTAACCGGAACTGAAGCTTTCTTT. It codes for CASSPVTGTEAFF.

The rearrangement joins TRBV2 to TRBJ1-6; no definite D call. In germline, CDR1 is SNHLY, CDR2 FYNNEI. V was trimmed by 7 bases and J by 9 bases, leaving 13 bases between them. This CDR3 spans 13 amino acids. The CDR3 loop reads CASTWRNSSPLHF. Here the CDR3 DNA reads TGTGCCAGCACGTGGCGAAATAGTTCACCCCTCCACTTT.

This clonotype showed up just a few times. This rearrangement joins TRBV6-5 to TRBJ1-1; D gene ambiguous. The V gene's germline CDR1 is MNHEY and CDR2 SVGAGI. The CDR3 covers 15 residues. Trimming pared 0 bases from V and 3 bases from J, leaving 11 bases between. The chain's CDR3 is CASSYSEAQDTEAFF. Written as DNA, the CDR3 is TGTGCCAGCAGTTACTCGGAGGCCCAGGACACTGAAGCTTTCTTT.

Written as DNA, the CDR3 is TGTGCCAGCAGCCCCCCTGCCGGTGCAGGAAGGGACACTGAAGCTTTCTTT. Its protein is CASSPPAGAGRDTEAFF. V usage is TRBV11-2 and J usage is TRBJ1-1, with D unresolved. This CDR3 contains 17 residues. CDR1 and CDR2 (germline): SGHAT, FQNNGV. V was shortened by 5 bases and J by 3 bases, with 22 bases between the two germline ends.

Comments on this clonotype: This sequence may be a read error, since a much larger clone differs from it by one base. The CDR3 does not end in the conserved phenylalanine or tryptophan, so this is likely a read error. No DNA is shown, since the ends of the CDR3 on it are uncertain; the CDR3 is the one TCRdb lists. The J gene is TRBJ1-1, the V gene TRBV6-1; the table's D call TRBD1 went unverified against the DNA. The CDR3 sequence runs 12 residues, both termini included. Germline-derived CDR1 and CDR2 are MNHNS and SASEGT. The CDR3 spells CASSNRGQSSFV.

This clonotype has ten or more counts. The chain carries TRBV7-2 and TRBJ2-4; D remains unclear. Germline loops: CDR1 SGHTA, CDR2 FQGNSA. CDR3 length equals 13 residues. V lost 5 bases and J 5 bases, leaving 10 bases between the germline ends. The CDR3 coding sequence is TGTGCCAGCAGCCGTAAAGGTGAAAACATTCAGTACTTC. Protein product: CASSRKGENIQYF. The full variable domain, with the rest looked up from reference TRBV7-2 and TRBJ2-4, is GAGVSQSPSNKVTEKGKDVELRCDPISGHTALYWYRQSLGQGLEFLIYFQGNSAPDKSGLPSDRFSAERTGGSVSTLTIQRTQQEDSAVYLCASSRKGENIQYFGAGTRLSVL.

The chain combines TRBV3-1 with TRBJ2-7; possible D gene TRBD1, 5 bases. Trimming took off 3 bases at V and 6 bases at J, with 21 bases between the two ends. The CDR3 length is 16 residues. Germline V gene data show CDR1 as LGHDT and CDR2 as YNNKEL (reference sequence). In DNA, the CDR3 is TGTGCCAGCAGCCAGCAAAAGAAGATCACAGGCTCCGAGCAGTACTTC. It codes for CASSQQKKITGSEQYF.